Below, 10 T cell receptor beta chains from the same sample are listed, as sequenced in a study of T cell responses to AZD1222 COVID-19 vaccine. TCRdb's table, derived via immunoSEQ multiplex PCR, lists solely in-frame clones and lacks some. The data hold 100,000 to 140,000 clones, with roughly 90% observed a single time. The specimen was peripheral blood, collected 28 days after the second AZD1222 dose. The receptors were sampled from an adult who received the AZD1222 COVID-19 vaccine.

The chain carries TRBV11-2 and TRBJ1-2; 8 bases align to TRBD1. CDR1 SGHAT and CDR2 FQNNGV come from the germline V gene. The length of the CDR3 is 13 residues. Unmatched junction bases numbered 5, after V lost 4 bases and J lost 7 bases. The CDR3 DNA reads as TGTGCCAGCAGCTCGGGGACAGGCGGTGGCTACACCTTC. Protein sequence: CASSSGTGGGYTF.

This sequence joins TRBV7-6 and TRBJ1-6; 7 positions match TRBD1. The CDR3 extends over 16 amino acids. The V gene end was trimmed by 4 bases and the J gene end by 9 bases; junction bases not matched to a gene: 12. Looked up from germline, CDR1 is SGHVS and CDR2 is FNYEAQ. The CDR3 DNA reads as TGTGCCAGCAGCTCGGGTCGTGACAGGGTTGGTTCACCCCTCCACTTT. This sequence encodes CASSSGRDRVGSPLHF.

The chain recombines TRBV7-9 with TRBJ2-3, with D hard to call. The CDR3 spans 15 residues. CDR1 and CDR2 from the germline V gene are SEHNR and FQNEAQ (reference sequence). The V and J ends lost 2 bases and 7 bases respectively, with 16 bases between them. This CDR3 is CASSLTAGRMHTQYF. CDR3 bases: TGTGCCAGCAGCTTAACGGCCGGGCGGATGCATACGCAGTATTTT.

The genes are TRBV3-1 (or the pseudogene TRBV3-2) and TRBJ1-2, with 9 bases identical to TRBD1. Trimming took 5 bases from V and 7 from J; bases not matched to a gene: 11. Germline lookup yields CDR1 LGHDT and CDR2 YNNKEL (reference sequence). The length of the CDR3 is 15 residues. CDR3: CASSFQPGQGFGYTF. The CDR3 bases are TGTGCCAGCAGCTTTCAACCGGGACAGGGTTTTGGCTACACCTTC.

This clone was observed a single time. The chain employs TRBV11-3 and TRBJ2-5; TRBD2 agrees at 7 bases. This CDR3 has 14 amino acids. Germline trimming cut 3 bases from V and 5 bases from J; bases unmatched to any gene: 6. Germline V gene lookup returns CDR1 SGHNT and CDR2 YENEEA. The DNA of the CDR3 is TGTGCCAGCAGCTTGAGCGGGGAATGGGAGACCCAGTACTTC. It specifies CASSLSGEWETQYF.

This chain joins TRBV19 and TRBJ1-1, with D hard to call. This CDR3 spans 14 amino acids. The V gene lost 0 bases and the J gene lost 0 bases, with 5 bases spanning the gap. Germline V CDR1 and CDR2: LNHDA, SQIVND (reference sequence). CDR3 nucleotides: TGTGCCAGTAGTATAGATCAATTGAACACTGAAGCTTTCTTT. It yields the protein CASSIDQLNTEAFF.

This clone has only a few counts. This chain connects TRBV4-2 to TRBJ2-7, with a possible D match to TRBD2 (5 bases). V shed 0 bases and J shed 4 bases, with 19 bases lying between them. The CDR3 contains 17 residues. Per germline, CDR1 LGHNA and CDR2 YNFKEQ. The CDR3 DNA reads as TGTGCCAGCAGCCAAGAAGGGTCCCCGCGGGTTGGGTACGAGCAGTACTTC. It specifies CASSQEGSPRVGYEQYF.

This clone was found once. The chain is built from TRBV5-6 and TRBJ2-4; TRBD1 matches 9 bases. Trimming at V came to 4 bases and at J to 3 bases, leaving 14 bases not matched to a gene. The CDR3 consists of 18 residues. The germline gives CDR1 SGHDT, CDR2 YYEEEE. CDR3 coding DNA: TGTGCCAGCAGCGCTCCTCCGACAGGGGGATTGGTCAAAAACATTCAGTACTTC. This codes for CASSAPPTGGLVKNIQYF.

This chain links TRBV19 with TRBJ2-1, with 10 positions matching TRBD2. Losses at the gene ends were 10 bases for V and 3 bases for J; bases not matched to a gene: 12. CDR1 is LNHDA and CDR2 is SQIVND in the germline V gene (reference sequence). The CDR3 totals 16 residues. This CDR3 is CATSIGLADLYNEQFF. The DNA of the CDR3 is TGTGCCACCTCGATTGGACTAGCGGACCTCTACAATGAGCAGTTCTTC.

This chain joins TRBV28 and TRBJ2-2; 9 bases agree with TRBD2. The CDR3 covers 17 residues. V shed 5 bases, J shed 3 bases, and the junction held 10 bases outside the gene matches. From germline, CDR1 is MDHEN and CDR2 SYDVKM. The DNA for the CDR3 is TGTGCCAGCAGTCCCCAGCGGGGGGATCCCCACACCGGGGAGCTGTTTTTT. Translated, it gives CASSPQRGDPHTGELFF.